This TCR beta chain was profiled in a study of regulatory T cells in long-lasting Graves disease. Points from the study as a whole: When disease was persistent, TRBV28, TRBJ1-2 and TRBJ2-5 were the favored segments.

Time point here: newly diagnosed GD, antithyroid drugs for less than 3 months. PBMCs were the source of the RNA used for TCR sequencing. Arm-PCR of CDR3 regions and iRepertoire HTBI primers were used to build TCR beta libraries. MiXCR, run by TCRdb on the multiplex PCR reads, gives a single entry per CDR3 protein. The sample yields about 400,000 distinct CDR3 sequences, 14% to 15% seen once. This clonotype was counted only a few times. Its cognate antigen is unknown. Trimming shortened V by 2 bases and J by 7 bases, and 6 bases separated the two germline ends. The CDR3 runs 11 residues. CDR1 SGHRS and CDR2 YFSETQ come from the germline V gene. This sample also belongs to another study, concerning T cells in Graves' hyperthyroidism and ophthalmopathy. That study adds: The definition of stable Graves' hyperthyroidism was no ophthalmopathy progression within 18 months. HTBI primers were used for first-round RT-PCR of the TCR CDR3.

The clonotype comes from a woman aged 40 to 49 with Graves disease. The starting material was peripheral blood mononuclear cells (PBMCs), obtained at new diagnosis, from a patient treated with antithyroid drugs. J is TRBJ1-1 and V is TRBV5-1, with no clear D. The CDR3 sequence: CASSFNGEAFF. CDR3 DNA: TGCGCCAGCAGCTTTAATGGTGAAGCTTTCTTT. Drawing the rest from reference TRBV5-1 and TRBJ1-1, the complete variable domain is KAGVTQTPRYLIKTRGQQVTLSCSPISGHRSVSWYQQTPGQGLQFLFEYFSETQRNKGNFPGRFSGRQFSNSRSEMNVSTLELGDSALYLCASSFNGEAFFGQGTRLTVV.